This T cell receptor (beta chain) was identified during a study of cytomegalovirus exposure and HLA in healthy donors. In the PCR, 60 Vbeta and 13 Jbeta primers were used. Profiled with immunoSEQ multiplex PCR; TCRdb holds only in-frame clones, not every one. There are approximately 160,000 clones in the sample; around 83% occur only once, and 0.9% to 1% lies in the top ten. CDR1 SGDLS and CDR2 YYNGEE come from the germline V gene. The CDR3 sequence is 15 residues long. V was trimmed by 4 bases and J by 6 bases, leaving 18 bases between them. The sample holds a few counts of this clone. The J gene is TRBJ2-3, the V gene TRBV9, with D perhaps TRBD1 (5 bases). Sequenced sample: PBMCs. This clonotype originated in a girl aged 2-9 years in good health and CMV-seropositive. CDR3 in DNA: TGTGCCAGCAGCCCCGAAGGGGCACAAGGGGATACGCAGTATTTT. Its protein product is CASSPEGAQGDTQYF.